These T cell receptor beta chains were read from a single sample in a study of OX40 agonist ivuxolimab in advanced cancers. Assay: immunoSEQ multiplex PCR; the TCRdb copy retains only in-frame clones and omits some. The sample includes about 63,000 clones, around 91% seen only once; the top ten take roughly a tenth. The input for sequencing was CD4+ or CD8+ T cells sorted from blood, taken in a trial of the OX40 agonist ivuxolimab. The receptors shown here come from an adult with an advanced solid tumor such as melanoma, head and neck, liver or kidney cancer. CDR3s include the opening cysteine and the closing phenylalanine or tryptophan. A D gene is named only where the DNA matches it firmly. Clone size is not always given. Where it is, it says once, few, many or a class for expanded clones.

CDR3nt: TGTGCCAGCAGAAGGACAGGGGTCTACGAGCAGTACTTC
CDR3aa: CASRRTGVYEQYF
d_gene: TRBD1
v_gene: TRBV5-8
abundance: NA
len: 13
j_gene: TRBJ2-7

CDR3nt: TGTGCCAGCTCACCACCGACTGGCGGGGGCCGGGGAGATACGCAGTATTTT
CDR3aa: CASSPPTGGGRGDTQYF
d_gene: NA
v_gene: TRBV18
abundance: NA
len: 17
j_gene: TRBJ2-3

CDR3nt: TGTGCCTGGAGACACTTAGGGGGGGACTGGTACGAGCAGTACTTC
CDR3aa: CAWRHLGGDWYEQYF
d_gene: NA
v_gene: TRBV30
abundance: NA
len: 15
j_gene: TRBJ2-7

CDR3nt: TGTGCCAGCAGCTCTACTAGTAGCACAGATACGCAGTATTTT
CDR3aa: CASSSTSSTDTQYF
d_gene: NA
v_gene: TRBV5-4
abundance: NA
len: 14
j_gene: TRBJ2-3

CDR3nt: TGTGCCAGCAGCACCGGGGGCGCCTTACAAGAGACCCAGTACTTC
CDR3aa: CASSTGGALQETQYF
d_gene: NA
v_gene: TRBV5-4
abundance: NA
len: 15
j_gene: TRBJ2-5

CDR3nt: TGTGCCAGCAAGGATGCCGGAAATGAGCAGTTCTTC
CDR3aa: CASKDAGNEQFF
d_gene: NA
v_gene: TRBV6-1
abundance: NA
len: 12
j_gene: TRBJ2-1

CDR3nt: TGTGCCAGCGTCCTAAGGATGGGACACACGCAGTATTTT
CDR3aa: CASVLRMGHTQYF
d_gene: NA
v_gene: TRBV6-1
abundance: NA
len: 13
j_gene: TRBJ2-3

CDR3nt: TGTGCCAGCTCACCATGGATAAGGACAGGGATCAAAAAACACACTGAAGCTTTCTTT
CDR3aa: CASSPWIRTGIKKHTEAFF
d_gene: TRBD1
v_gene: TRBV18
abundance: NA
len: 19
j_gene: TRBJ1-1

CDR3nt: TGTGCCAGCAGCCTAACGAAGGGGGATTCCTACGAGCAGTACTTC
CDR3aa: CASSLTKGDSYEQYF
d_gene: NA
v_gene: TRBV4-2
abundance: NA
len: 15
j_gene: TRBJ2-7

CDR3nt: TGTGCCAGCACCCCTAGCGGGAGGTGGCAGACCCAGTACTTC
CDR3aa: CASTPSGRWQTQYF
d_gene: TRBD2
v_gene: TRBV6-1
abundance: NA
len: 14
j_gene: TRBJ2-5

CDR3nt: TGTGCCAGCTCACATTCAGGGCGGACATCAGATACGCAGTATTTT
CDR3aa: CASSHSGRTSDTQYF
d_gene: NA
v_gene: TRBV18
abundance: NA
len: 15
j_gene: TRBJ2-3

CDR3nt: TGTGCCAGCAGCGTAGAAGTGGGGGGACACGAGCAGTACTTC
CDR3aa: CASSVEVGGHEQYF
d_gene: NA
v_gene: TRBV9
abundance: NA
len: 14
j_gene: TRBJ2-7

CDR3nt: TGTGCCAGTAGTATAGACAGCACCCTCGCCGAGCAGTACTTC
CDR3aa: CASSIDSTLAEQYF
d_gene: NA
v_gene: TRBV19
abundance: medium-sized
len: 14
j_gene: TRBJ2-7

CDR3nt: TGTGCCAGCAGTGGGATTGACAGTGGCTACACCTTC
CDR3aa: CASSGIDSGYTF
d_gene: NA
v_gene: TRBV2
abundance: NA
len: 12
j_gene: TRBJ1-2

CDR3nt: TGTGCCAGCAGCCTCCGACTAGCGGGAGATCTCCCAGATACGCAGTATTTT
CDR3aa: CASSLRLAGDLPDTQYF
d_gene: TRBD2
v_gene: TRBV7-9
abundance: NA
len: 17
j_gene: TRBJ2-3

CDR3nt: TGTGCCAGCAGCTTAGGGTACCGGGACAGCTCCTTC
CDR3aa: CASSLGYRDSSF
d_gene: TRBD1
v_gene: TRBV7-2
abundance: NA
len: 12
j_gene: TRBJ1-2

CDR3nt: TGTGCCAGCAGACAAGGAGGGGCAGGGCGTTCCTATAGCAATCAGCCCCAGCATTTT
CDR3aa: CASRQGGAGRSYSNQPQHF
d_gene: NA
v_gene: TRBV11-1
abundance: NA
len: 19
j_gene: TRBJ1-5